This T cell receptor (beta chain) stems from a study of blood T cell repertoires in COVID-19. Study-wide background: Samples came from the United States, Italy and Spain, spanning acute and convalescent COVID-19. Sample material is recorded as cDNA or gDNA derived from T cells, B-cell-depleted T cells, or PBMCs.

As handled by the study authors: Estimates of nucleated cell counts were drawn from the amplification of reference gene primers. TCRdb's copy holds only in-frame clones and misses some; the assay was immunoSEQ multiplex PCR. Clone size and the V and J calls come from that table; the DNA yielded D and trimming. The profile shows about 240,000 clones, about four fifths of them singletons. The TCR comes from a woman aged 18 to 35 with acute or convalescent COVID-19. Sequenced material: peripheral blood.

CDR3 loop: CATGSGTVSNQPQHF. The CDR3 DNA reads as TGTGCCACCGGGTCTGGGACAGTAAGCAATCAGCCCCAGCATTTT. The chain is built from TRBV24-1 and TRBJ1-5; 7 bases line up with TRBD1. Germline CDR1 is KGHDR and CDR2 is SFDVKD. V trimming: 9 bases; J trimming: 1 base; junction bases outside the gene matches: 8. The CDR3 has 15 amino acids.